Listed below are T cell receptor beta chains from one sample, sequenced in a study of shared clonotypes between healthy human individuals. Sequencing used immunoSEQ multiplex PCR; TCRdb keeps in-frame clones, though not all of them. Found here are about 1 million clones, under 80% of them singletons; the top ten hold about 1.5%. Sequences were obtained from memory CD4+ T cells sorted from blood. Every receptor here comes from a man aged 18 to 30 in good health. Each CDR3 is given with its conserved first and last residue. Each record gives: V gene, clone size, J gene, D gene, CDR3 protein, CDR3 DNA. The D gene is left open where the match is weak. Clone size is stated in some rows and not others, as once, few, many or a class when expanded.

TRBV5-4	NA	TRBJ1-2	NA	CASSWARQTVYGYTF	TGTGCCAGCAGCTGGGCAAGACAGACGGTCTATGGCTACACCTTC
TRBV5-1	NA	TRBJ2-7	NA	CASSFNGLGYEQYF	TGCGCCAGCAGCTTTAACGGCTTGGGGTACGAGCAGTACTTC
TRBV18	once	TRBJ2-7	TRBD1	CASSPSQGQMAEQYF	TGTGCCAGCTCACCGAGTCAGGGACAGATGGCCGAGCAGTACTTC
TRBV9	few	TRBJ1-4	NA	CASSLGPGGTNEKLFF	TGTGCCAGCAGCTTGGGCCCGGGAGGTACTAATGAAAAACTGTTTTTT
TRBV7-9	NA	TRBJ2-7	NA	CASSLGGGEQYF	TGTGCCAGCAGCCTAGGAGGAGGCGAGCAGTACTTC
TRBV29-1	few	TRBJ2-2	NA	CSVERASGELFF	TGCAGCGTTGAGAGGGCCTCCGGGGAGCTGTTTTTT
TRBV7-6	NA	TRBJ2-6	NA	CASSQQGSGANVLTF	TGTGCCAGCAGCCAACAGGGCTCTGGGGCCAACGTCCTGACTTTC
TRBV18	NA	TRBJ1-3	NA	CASSLQTGVGNTIYF	TGTGCCAGCTCCCTTCAAACAGGTGTTGGAAACACCATATATTTT
TRBV10-1	NA	TRBJ2-3	NA	CASSARSTDTQYF	TGCGCCAGCAGTGCTCGAAGCACAGATACGCAGTATTTT
TRBV7-9	NA	TRBJ2-1	NA	CASSPSSYNEQFF	TGTGCCAGCAGCCCCAGCTCCTACAATGAGCAGTTCTTC
TRBV9	NA	TRBJ2-1	TRBD2	CASSVTPGLAGDNEQFF	TGTGCCAGCAGCGTAACCCCCGGACTAGCGGGAGACAATGAGCAGTTCTTC
TRBV7-9	NA	TRBJ1-5	NA	CASSLKPQHF	TGTGCCAGCAGCTTAAAGCCCCAGCATTTT
TRBV28	NA	TRBJ2-2	NA	CAEQGLAGELFF	TGTGCGGAGCAGGGTTTGGCCGGGGAGCTGTTTTTT
TRBV5-1	NA	TRBJ2-2	NA	CASSWGTPGELFF	TGCGCCAGCAGCTGGGGGACTCCCGGGGAGCTGTTTTTT
TRBV5-4	few	TRBJ2-7	TRBD2	CASSLAGLAGEYEQYF	TGTGCCAGCAGCTTGGCCGGGCTAGCGGGAGAGTACGAGCAGTACTTC
TRBV5-1	few	TRBJ2-3	TRBD1	CASSSTGGTDTQYF	TGCGCCAGCAGCTCCACAGGGGGGACAGATACGCAGTATTTT
TRBV19	NA	TRBJ1-2	NA	CASSIDDSLGYTF	TGTGCCAGTAGTATAGACGACAGTCTTGGCTACACCTTC
TRBV5-6	NA	TRBJ2-1	NA	CASSLVAFSYNEQFF	TGTGCCAGCAGCTTGGTAGCTTTCTCCTACAATGAGCAGTTCTTC
TRBV19	NA	TRBJ1-5	NA	CASSLRADQPQHF	TGTGCCAGTAGTCTCCGGGCGGATCAGCCCCAGCATTTT
TRBV6-1	NA	TRBJ2-5	TRBD1	CATGQGKFETQYF	TGTGCCACTGGACAGGGGAAGTTCGAGACCCAGTACTTC
TRBV6-1	NA	TRBJ1-6	TRBD1	CASSRDRGRDSPLHF	TGTGCCAGCAGCCGGGACAGGGGGCGGGATTCACCCCTCCACTTT
TRBV6-5	NA	TRBJ2-7	TRBD1	CASTGGYEQYF	TGTGCCAGCACAGGGGGCTACGAGCAGTACTTC
TRBV10-1	NA	TRBJ2-1	NA	CASSRQVGNEQFF	TGCGCCAGCAGTAGACAGGTTGGGAATGAGCAGTTCTTC
TRBV28	NA	TRBJ2-3	TRBD1	CATGKTGVADTQYF	TGTGCCACCGGGAAGACAGGGGTCGCAGATACGCAGTATTTT
TRBV6-1	NA	TRBJ1-2	NA	CASNQPPNYGYTF	TGTGCCAGCAATCAGCCACCTAACTATGGCTACACCTTC
TRBV11-2	few	TRBJ2-2	TRBD1	CASSKGTGDAGELFF	TGTGCCAGCAGCAAAGGGACAGGGGACGCCGGGGAGCTGTTTTTT
TRBV11-2	once	TRBJ1-4	NA	CASSLQQGGEKLFF	TGTGCCAGCAGCCTACAACAGGGAGGTGAAAAACTGTTTTTT
TRBV10-3	NA	TRBJ1-5	TRBD1	CAISDGTGMGPQHF	TGTGCCATCAGTGATGGGACAGGGATGGGGCCCCAGCATTTT
TRBV10-3	NA	TRBJ2-5	NA	CAISVTEETQYF	TGTGCCATCAGTGTAACGGAAGAGACCCAGTACTTC
TRBV30	NA	TRBJ1-2	NA	CAWSFIGGIGYTF	TGTGCCTGGAGTTTTATCGGGGGGATTGGCTACACCTTC
TRBV4-1	NA	TRBJ2-6	NA	CASGGRGSAGANVLTF	TGCGCCAGCGGGGGTCGGGGGTCTGCTGGGGCCAACGTCCTGACTTTC
TRBV6-5	NA	TRBJ1-2	NA	CASTYLKEDGYTF	TGTGCCAGTACCTACCTCAAGGAGGATGGCTACACCTTC
TRBV6-4	NA	TRBJ2-1	NA	CASRLPGEQFF	TGTGCCAGCAGACTCCCGGGGGAGCAGTTCTTC
TRBV6-6	many	TRBJ2-2	NA	CASSPGRELFF	TGTGCCAGCAGCCCGGGGAGGGAGCTGTTTTTT
TRBV2	few	TRBJ2-7	TRBD1	CASARQGANEQYF	TGTGCCAGCGCCCGACAGGGGGCCAACGAGCAGTACTTC
TRBV18	NA	TRBJ2-3	NA	CASSPEGRDPSTDTQYF	TGTGCCAGCTCACCAGAAGGTCGCGACCCAAGCACAGATACGCAGTATTTT
TRBV5-1	once	TRBJ2-5	TRBD2	CASSPGLAAQETQYF	TGCGCCAGCAGCCCAGGACTAGCGGCACAAGAGACCCAGTACTTC
TRBV2	NA	TRBJ2-2	TRBD2	CASGGAGGSTGELFF	TGTGCCAGCGGCGGCGCGGGAGGATCCACCGGGGAGCTGTTTTTT
TRBV9	NA	TRBJ1-1	NA	CASSLSPRRDTEAFF	TGTGCCAGCAGCCTTTCCCCCAGACGGGACACTGAAGCTTTCTTT
TRBV18	once	TRBJ2-7	NA	CASSRGQDYEQYF	TGTGCCAGCTCACGGGGGCAAGACTACGAGCAGTACTTC
TRBV5-1	few	TRBJ1-1	NA	CASSLRGTAVTNTEAFF	TGCGCCAGCAGCTTGCGGGGGACGGCAGTAACGAACACTGAAGCTTTCTTT
TRBV2	NA	TRBJ2-3	NA	CASSVLVTSWDGTDTQYF	TGTGCCAGCAGTGTTCTGGTAACTTCCTGGGACGGGACAGATACGCAGTATTTT
TRBV30	NA	TRBJ2-7	NA	CAWGTDFSYEQYF	TGTGCCTGGGGGACGGATTTTTCCTACGAGCAGTACTTC
TRBV9	NA	TRBJ1-6	TRBD1	CASSPRQGNSPLHF	TGTGCCAGCAGCCCAAGACAGGGGAATTCACCCCTCCACTTT
TRBV11-2	NA	TRBJ2-3	TRBD2	CASSRRREGYTDTQYF	TGTGCCAGCAGCAGGAGGCGGGAGGGATACACAGATACGCAGTATTTT
TRBV5-6	NA	TRBJ2-3	TRBD2	CASKAGGRSDTQYF	TGTGCCAGCAAGGCGGGGGGGCGCTCAGATACGCAGTATTTT
TRBV20-1	NA	TRBJ2-7	NA	CSARGLGEQYF	TGCAGTGCTAGAGGACTAGGCGAGCAGTACTTC
TRBV15	NA	TRBJ2-2	NA	CATRPGDTNTGELFF	TGTGCCACCAGGCCCGGGGATACGAACACCGGGGAGCTGTTTTTT
TRBV30	NA	TRBJ1-2	TRBD1	CAWRGQFNDGYTF	TGTGCCTGGAGGGGACAGTTCAACGATGGCTACACCTTC
TRBV18	many	TRBJ1-1	NA	CASSTDKNTEAFF	TGTGCCAGCTCAACGGACAAGAACACTGAAGCTTTCTTT